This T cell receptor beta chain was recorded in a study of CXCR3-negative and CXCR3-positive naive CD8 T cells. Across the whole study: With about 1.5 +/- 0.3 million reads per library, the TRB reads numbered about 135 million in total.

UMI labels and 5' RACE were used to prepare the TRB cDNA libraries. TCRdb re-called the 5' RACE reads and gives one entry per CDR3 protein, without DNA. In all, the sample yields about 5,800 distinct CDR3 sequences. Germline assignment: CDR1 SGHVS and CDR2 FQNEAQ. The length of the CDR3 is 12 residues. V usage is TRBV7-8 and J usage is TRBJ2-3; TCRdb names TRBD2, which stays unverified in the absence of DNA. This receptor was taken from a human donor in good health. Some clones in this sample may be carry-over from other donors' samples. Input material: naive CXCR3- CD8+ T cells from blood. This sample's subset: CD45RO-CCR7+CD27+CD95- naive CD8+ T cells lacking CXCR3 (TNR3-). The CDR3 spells CASRRAPDTQYF.